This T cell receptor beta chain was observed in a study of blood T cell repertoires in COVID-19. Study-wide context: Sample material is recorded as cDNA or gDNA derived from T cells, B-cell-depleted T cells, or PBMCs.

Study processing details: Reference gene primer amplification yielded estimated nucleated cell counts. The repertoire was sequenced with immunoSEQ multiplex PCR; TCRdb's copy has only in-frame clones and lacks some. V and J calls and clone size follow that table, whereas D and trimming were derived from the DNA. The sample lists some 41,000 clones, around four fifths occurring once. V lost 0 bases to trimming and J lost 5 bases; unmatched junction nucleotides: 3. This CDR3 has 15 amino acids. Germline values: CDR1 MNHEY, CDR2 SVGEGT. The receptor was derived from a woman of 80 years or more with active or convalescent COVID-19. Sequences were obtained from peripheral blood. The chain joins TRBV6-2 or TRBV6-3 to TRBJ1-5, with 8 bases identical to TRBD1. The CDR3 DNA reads TGTGCCAGCAGTTACTCCGGGACAGGACATCAGCCCCAGCATTTT. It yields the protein CASSYSGTGHQPQHF.